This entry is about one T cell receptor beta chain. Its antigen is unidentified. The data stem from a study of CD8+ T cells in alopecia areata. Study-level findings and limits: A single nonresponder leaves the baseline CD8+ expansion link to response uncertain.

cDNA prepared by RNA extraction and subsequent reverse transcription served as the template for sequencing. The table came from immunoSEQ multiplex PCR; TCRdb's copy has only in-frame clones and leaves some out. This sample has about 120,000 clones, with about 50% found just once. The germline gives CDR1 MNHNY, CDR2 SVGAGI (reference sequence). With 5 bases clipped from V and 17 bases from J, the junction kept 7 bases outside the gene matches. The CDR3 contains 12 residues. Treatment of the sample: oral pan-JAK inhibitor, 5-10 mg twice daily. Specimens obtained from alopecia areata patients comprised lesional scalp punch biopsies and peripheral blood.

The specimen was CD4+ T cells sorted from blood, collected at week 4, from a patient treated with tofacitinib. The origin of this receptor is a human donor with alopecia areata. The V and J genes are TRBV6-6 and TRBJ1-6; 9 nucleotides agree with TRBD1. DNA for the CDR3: TGTGCCAGCAGTAGGGACAGGGAAGGGGTCCACTTT. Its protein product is CASSRDREGVHF.